The next 30 T cell receptor beta chains were all read from a single sample in a study of blood T cells in healthy people across ages. The use of a sample-barcoded 5' primer and a J-beta primer mix characterized a second PCR of roughly 6 to 11 cycles. TCRdb ran MiXCR on the 5' RACE reads and lists one entry per CDR3 protein. The sample consists of around 1.7 million distinct CDR3 sequences, roughly 30% of them appearing once. The sample was blood. Receptors originate from a woman aged 30 to 39 in good health.

In regard to this clonotype: The junction and the germline gene differ at one end; a read error may be behind it. Here the CDR3 DNA reads TGTGTCAGCAGCACCGACGGACTCCTCCACAATGAGCAGTTCTTC. Translating it yields CVSSTDGLLHNEQFF. V is TRBV9 and J is TRBJ2-1, with a possible D match to TRBD2 (5 bases). Germline-derived CDR1 and CDR2 are SGDLS and YYNGEE. The CDR3 is 15 residues long.

The chain recombines TRBV4-2 with TRBJ2-7; the match to TRBD1 covers 11 bases. CDR1 and CDR2 (germline): LGHNA, YNFKEQ. The CDR3 contains 16 residues. V shed 1 base, J shed 5 bases, and the junction held 7 bases outside the gene matches. In DNA form, the CDR3 reads TGTGCCAGCAGCCAAGCTCTGGGACAGGGGGACGACGAGCAGTACTTC. Its translation is CASSQALGQGDDEQYF.

This chain connects TRBV20-1 to TRBJ2-7; D gene uncertain. The V and J ends lost 5 bases and 0 bases respectively, with 14 bases between them. Germline values: CDR1 DFQATT, CDR2 SNEGSKA (reference sequence). CDR3 length equals 14 residues. The CDR3 coding sequence is TGCAGTGCTTTCCAGGCCCTGAGCTCCTACGAGCAGTACTTC. It specifies CSAFQALSSYEQYF.

Of note for this clonotype: The junction departs from the called germline gene at one end, perhaps through a read error. The chain joins TRBV11-2 to TRBJ1-4; D uncertain. This CDR3 comprises 15 residues. Germline assignment: CDR1 SGHAT and CDR2 FQNNGV. The chain's CDR3 is CASSLQLATNEKRFF. DNA for the CDR3: TGTGCCAGCAGCTTACAGCTAGCAACTAATGAAAAACGGTTTTTT.

The sample holds a few counts of this clonotype. The gene calls are TRBV20-1 and TRBJ2-3, with D possibly being TRBD2 (6 bases). Trimming stripped 6 bases from V and 4 bases from J, with 14 bases between. This CDR3 has 13 amino acids. The V gene's germline CDR1 is DFQATT and CDR2 SNEGSKA (reference sequence). CDR3 DNA: TGCAGTGCAAGTAGCGGAAGGGCAGATACGCAGTATTTT. Its protein product is CSASSGRADTQYF.

Written as DNA, the CDR3 is TGTGCCAGCAGTTACGGGGGGATTGCTAATGAAAAACTGTTTTTT. Translating gives CASSYGGIANEKLFF. This chain uses TRBV6-5 with TRBJ1-4, with a tentative D call TRBD1 (5 bases). V shed 2 bases and J shed 3 bases, with 10 bases lying between them. Germline-derived CDR1 and CDR2 are MNHEY and SVGAGI. The CDR3 sequence is 15 residues long.

This clonotype has more than one count but fewer than ten. The chain combines TRBV18 with TRBJ2-1; D unresolved. V was trimmed by 2 bases and J by 0 bases, leaving 11 bases between them. Germline CDR1 and CDR2: KGHSH and LQKENI. The CDR3 is made up of 16 amino acids. The CDR3 sequence is CASSPGDPSSYNEQFF. CDR3 DNA sequence: TGTGCCAGCTCACCAGGTGATCCATCCTCCTACAATGAGCAGTTCTTC.

This clonotype has only a few counts. V and J are TRBV2 and TRBJ2-5; no firm D call. Gene TRBJ2-7 matches the end of the DNA better, so the J call may be wrong. The CDR3 spans 11 residues. Germline CDR1 and CDR2: SNHLY and FYNNEI. CDR3 in amino acids: CAFRRAREQYF. The CDR3 coding sequence is TGTGCCTTCCGACGGGCGCGCGAGCAGTACTTC.

This clonotype was counted only a few times. The genes are TRBV15 and TRBJ1-1; D remains unclear. CDR3 length: 15 amino acids. The germline gives CDR1 LNHNV, CDR2 YYDKDF (reference sequence). The V end lost 2 bases, the J end lost 0 bases, and 10 bases lay between the germline ends. The chain's CDR3 is CATSRYTALNTEAFF. As DNA, the CDR3 is TGTGCCACCAGCAGATACACAGCCTTGAACACTGAAGCTTTCTTT.

Only a few counts were recorded for this clonotype. This chain connects TRBV10-3 to TRBJ1-2; a weak D match, TRBD1 (5 bases). There are 13 residues in the CDR3. The ends were cut back, 6 bases at V and 6 bases at J, with 14 bases in the middle. The germline V gene has CDR1 ENHRY and CDR2 SYGVKD. The CDR3, as DNA: TGTGCCATCAGGGAAAGGGGAGGGGATGGCTACACCTTC. Translating gives CAIRERGGDGYTF.

This chain links TRBV7-9 with TRBJ1-3, with a tentative D call TRBD1 (5 bases). CDR1 and CDR2 from the germline V gene are SEHNR and FQNEAQ (reference sequence). The CDR3 spans 15 residues. V was trimmed by 4 bases and J by 4 bases, leaving 14 bases between them. The CDR3 DNA is TGTGCCAGCAGCTCCACCAGGGAGCCGGGAAACACCATATATTTT. Translating gives CASSSTREPGNTIYF.

The V call is TRBV9, the J call TRBJ1-2; D not resolved. CDR1 is SGDLS, CDR2 YYNGEE, per germline. The ends were cut back, 3 bases at V and 2 bases at J, with 8 bases in the middle. The CDR3 spans 13 residues. CDR3 sequence reads: CASSETENYGYTF. The DNA of the CDR3 is TGTGCCAGCAGCGAGACCGAAAACTATGGCTACACCTTC.

This clonotype was seen only a few times. The gene calls are TRBV30 and TRBJ2-5; the D gene could be TRBD1 or TRBD2 (5 bases each). Gene TRBJ2-7 matches the end of the DNA better, so the J call may be wrong. In germline, CDR1 is GTSNPN, CDR2 SVGIG (reference sequence). The CDR3 loop spans 12 amino acids. This chain's CDR3 is CAWDGTGYEQYF. For the CDR3, the DNA is TGTGCCTGGGACGGGACCGGTTACGAGCAGTACTTC.

The chain links TRBV9 to TRBJ2-5; 7 bases line up with TRBD2. V was clipped by 4 bases and J by 5 bases; unmatched bases: 11. The CDR3 is 15 amino acids. Germline-derived CDR1 and CDR2 are SGDLS and YYNGEE. CDR3 sequence reads: CASSSAGLVTETQYF. The CDR3 nucleotides read TGTGCCAGCAGCTCTGCCGGACTAGTGACTGAGACCCAGTACTTC. The entire variable domain, with the rest obtained from reference TRBV9 and TRBJ2-5, is as follows: DSGVTQTPKHLITATGQRVTLRCSPRSGDLSVYWYQQSLDQGLQFLIQYYNGEERAKGNILERFSAQQFPDLHSELNLSSLELGDSALYFCASSSAGLVTETQYFGPGTRLLVL.

The CDR3 sequence: CSAIRLDRLYGYTF. The DNA for the CDR3 is TGCAGTGCTATCCGCCTGGACAGGCTCTATGGCTACACCTTC. The rearrangement uses TRBV20-1 and TRBJ1-2, with 7 bases that match TRBD1. The CDR3 sequence is 14 residues long. CDR1 is DFQATT and CDR2 is SNEGSKA in the germline V gene (reference sequence). Losses at the gene ends were 4 bases for V and 4 bases for J; bases not matched to a gene: 9.

The chain recombines TRBV28 with TRBJ2-7; D remains ambiguous. The CDR3 is 15 residues long. The germline V and J ends were trimmed by 6 bases and 8 bases, with 23 bases remaining between them. Germline-derived CDR1 and CDR2 are MDHEN and SYDVKM. The CDR3 DNA sequence: TGTGCCAGCAGCTCCGCCGGTCCCTCCCTCCTGAAGCAGTACTTC. Translated: CASSSAGPSLLKQYF.

This clonotype was picked up many times. The CDR3 nucleotides read TGTGCCAGCAGTTACTCCCGACAGGGGACGGTGGAGACCCAGTACTTC. As protein: CASSYSRQGTVETQYF. The chain uses TRBV6-5 and TRBJ2-5; 8 bases fit TRBD1. Germline V gives CDR1 MNHEY, CDR2 SVGAGI. Trimming took 0 bases from V and 5 from J; bases not matched to a gene: 8. This CDR3 contains 16 residues.

Notes on this clonotype: A much larger clone is a single base away; this may be a read error. The chain carries TRBV7-2 and TRBJ2-1; 8 bases align to TRBD2. The CDR3 is 15 amino acids. Germline CDR1 and CDR2: SGHTA and FQGNSA. CDR3 amino acids: CASSIAGSSYNEQFF. The CDR3 nucleotides read TGCGCCAGCAGCATAGCGGGGAGCTCCTACAATGAGCAGTTCTTC.

As for this clonotype: A much larger clone differs from this one at a single base, so this may be a read error. This rearrangement joins TRBV29-1 to TRBJ2-7; D is unresolved. The germline gives CDR1 SQVTM, CDR2 ANQGSEA. The CDR3 is 13 residues long. In DNA form, the CDR3 reads TGCATCGTTGTAGGCAATGTCCTGGGGGAGCAGTACTTC. Translating it yields CIVVGNVLGEQYF.

In its sample, this clonotype was seen a few times. V is TRBV4-1 and J is TRBJ2-1; possibly TRBD2 for D (5 bases). This CDR3 spans 16 amino acids. V lost 0 bases and J 5 bases, leaving 14 bases between the germline ends. Germline loops: CDR1 MGHRA, CDR2 YSYEKL. CDR3 in DNA: TGCGCCAGCAGCCAAGATCCGGCGGGTCTTCACAATGAGCAGTTCTTC. Translation gives CASSQDPAGLHNEQFF.

In its sample, this clonotype was seen many times. This chain uses TRBV5-1 with TRBJ1-2; a weak D match, TRBD1 (6 bases). Germline CDR1 SGHRS, CDR2 YFSETQ. V was clipped by 5 bases and J by 4 bases, with 12 bases between them. This CDR3 contains 13 residues. The CDR3 DNA reads TGCGCCAGCAGGCCCCGGGACACCTATGGCTACACCTTC. Residues: CASRPRDTYGYTF. Full variable domain (missing parts from reference TRBV5-1 and TRBJ1-2): KAGVTQTPRYLIKTRGQQVTLSCSPISGHRSVSWYQQTPGQGLQFLFEYFSETQRNKGNFPGRFSGRQFSNSRSEMNVSTLELGDSALYLCASRPRDTYGYTFGSGTRLTVV.

This clonotype was observed a few times. The V gene is TRBV20-1, the J gene TRBJ2-5; 11 positions agree with TRBD1. Germline-derived CDR1 and CDR2 are DFQATT and SNEGSKA (reference sequence). The CDR3 has 14 residues. The junction had 6 bases not matched to a gene; V was cut back by 5 bases and J by 4 bases. CDR3 DNA: TGCAGTGCTCAAGGACAGGGGGCTGGAGAGACCCAGTACTTC. Protein product: CSAQGQGAGETQYF.

The rearrangement links TRBV7-3 to TRBJ2-5; 9 bases are a match to TRBD2. This CDR3 contains 15 residues. Germline values: CDR1 SGHTA, CDR2 FQGTGA. V shed 5 bases, J shed 5 bases, and the junction held 9 bases outside the gene matches. The DNA of the CDR3 is TGTGCCAGCAGCACGGGACTAGCAGGGACCGAGACCCAGTACTTC. Translated: CASSTGLAGTETQYF.

This clonotype was detected many times. The V gene is TRBV12-3 or TRBV12-4, the J gene TRBJ1-2; no reliable D call. Trimming shortened V by 5 bases and J by 7 bases, and 8 bases separated the two germline ends. This CDR3 is built from 11 residues. The CDR3 nucleotides read TGTGCCAGCAGTGTTGGAGGTGGCTACACCTTC. Residues: CASSVGGGYTF.

This clonotype was counted ten times or more. V is TRBV7-2 and J is TRBJ1-2; D ambiguous. The CDR3 has 12 residues. Trimming shortened V by 5 bases and J by 5 bases, and 9 bases separated the two germline ends. Per the germline V gene, CDR1 is SGHTA and CDR2 is FQGNSA. The CDR3 sequence: CASSGSGYGYTF. The DNA for the CDR3 is TGTGCCAGCAGCGGGTCGGGTTATGGCTACACCTTC. The variable domain in full, with the rest retrieved from reference TRBV7-2 and TRBJ1-2, is GAGVSQSPSNKVTEKGKDVELRCDPISGHTALYWYRQSLGQGLEFLIYFQGNSAPDKSGLPSDRFSAERTGGSVSTLTIQRTQQEDSAVYLCASSGSGYGYTFGSGTRLTVV.

In its sample, this clonotype was seen a few times. The V gene is TRBV5-5, the J gene TRBJ2-5; D gene unclear. The CDR3 sequence is 13 residues long. Per germline, CDR1 SGHKS and CDR2 YYEKEE (reference sequence). The V end was cut by 4 bases, the J end by 4 bases, with 11 bases between. For the CDR3, the DNA is TGTGCCAGCAGCGACGGGTGGGGAGAGACCCAGTACTTC. This gives the protein CASSDGWGETQYF.

This chain links TRBV5-5 with TRBJ2-5; weak D call: TRBD2 (6 bases). Near its end, the DNA agrees better with TRBJ2-7, so the J call may be wrong. The V gene's germline CDR1 is SGHKS and CDR2 YYEKEE (reference sequence). The CDR3 spans 15 residues. The CDR3 nucleotides are TGTGCCAGCAGCTTGGCTCCTAGCGCTACCTACGAGCAGTACTTC. Encoded protein: CASSLAPSATYEQYF.

This clonotype came up many times. This chain uses TRBV10-3 with TRBJ2-7; 9 nucleotides line up with TRBD1. V lost 3 bases, J lost 1 base, and 1 base stayed unmatched. Germline V CDR1 and CDR2: ENHRY, SYGVKD. The CDR3 is 14 residues long. The CDR3 nucleotides are TGTGCCATCAGTGAAGGGACAGGGTCCTACGAGCAGTACTTC. It specifies CAISEGTGSYEQYF.

This clonotype has at least ten counts. The V gene is TRBV5-1, the J gene TRBJ2-1; the match to TRBD2 covers 14 bases. The germline CDR1 and CDR2 sequences are SGHRS and YFSETQ. After removal of 3 bases from V and 8 bases from J, the junction contained 4 bases not matched to a gene. CDR3 length: 15 residues. CDR3 protein: CASSWGTSGGYEQFF. The CDR3 DNA reads as TGCGCCAGCAGCTGGGGGACTAGCGGGGGCTATGAGCAGTTCTTC.

With regard to this clonotype: A read error may be the cause here, since a much bigger clone is one base away. The V call is TRBV20-1, the J call TRBJ2-1; D ambiguous. Germline lookup yields CDR1 DFQATT and CDR2 SNEGSKA (reference sequence). The CDR3 contains 14 residues. The chain's CDR3 is CNAGPRTSYNEQFF. The CDR3 DNA follows: TGCAATGCCGGGCCGAGGACCTCCTACAATGAGCAGTTCTTC.